This entry lists 5 T cell receptor beta chains sequenced from one sample in a study of T cells after yellow fever vaccination. MiXCR was run by TCRdb on the 5' RACE reads, yielding one entry per CDR3 protein. The data show under 300,000 distinct CDR3 sequences, approximately 12% seen once. Sequenced material: CD4+ T cells sorted from PBMCs, taken 45 days after the yellow fever booster vaccination. These receptors came from a young man who received the YFV17D yellow fever vaccine.

This clonotype was seen at least ten times. This chain connects TRBV12-3 or TRBV12-4 to TRBJ1-1; the D is unclear. The CDR3 is 13 residues long. With 3 bases removed from V and 0 bases from J, the gap between germline ends came to 5 bases. The CDR3: CASSFAVNTEAFF. CDR3 DNA sequence: TGTGCCAGCAGTTTTGCGGTGAACACTGAAGCTTTCTTT.

The chain links TRBV28 to TRBJ2-3; 8 bases agree with TRBD2. The CDR3 consists of 17 residues. From germline, CDR1 is MDHEN and CDR2 SYDVKM. Trimming took 5 bases from V and 3 from J; bases not matched to a gene: 13. CDR3 loop: CASSPSFGTSQTDTQYF. CDR3 in DNA: TGTGCCAGCAGTCCCTCGTTTGGGACTAGTCAAACAGATACGCAGTATTTT.

This clonotype has more than one count but fewer than ten. This chain links TRBV20-1 with TRBJ2-7, with D tentatively TRBD1 (6 bases). Germline CDR1 DFQATT, CDR2 SNEGSKA (reference sequence). This CDR3 has 14 amino acids. V lost 5 bases to trimming and J lost 2 bases, with 16 bases between them. Here the CDR3 reads CSASTGGLTYEQYF. CDR3 bases: TGCAGTGCTTCGACAGGCGGTTTAACCTACGAGCAGTACTTC.

This clonotype has at least ten counts. CDR3 sequence (DNA): TGCGCCAGCAGCTCACAGGGGGCTGGGTCCTACGAGCAGTACTTC. Translating gives CASSSQGAGSYEQYF. V and J are TRBV5-1 and TRBJ2-7, with TRBD1 matching over 9 bases. Trimming removed 3 bases from V and 1 base from J; junction bases left unmatched: 5. Germline lookup yields CDR1 SGHRS and CDR2 YFSETQ. CDR3 length: 15 amino acids.

This rearrangement joins TRBV29-1 to TRBJ2-7, with TRBD1 matching over 8 bases. J gave up 3 bases and V 3 bases, and 4 bases lay outside the gene matches. Looked up from germline, CDR1 is SQVTM and CDR2 is ANQGSEA. The CDR3 is made up of 13 amino acids. The CDR3 DNA is TGCAGCGTTGATGCTGGACAGGGCTACGAGCAGTACTTC. It encodes CSVDAGQGYEQYF.